The TCR beta chain under discussion was sequenced for a study of post-analysis software for immune sequencing data (dated by TCRdb to about 2015). Background for the entire study: Disease courses on record covered relapsing-remitting, secondary progressive and progressive-relapsing multiple sclerosis, though some patients had no subtype annotation. A subset of samples was prepared in parallel using single-end sample barcoding, then pooled and co-amplified after Illumina adapter ligation. The patient repertoires were set against 10 or so previously published healthy control repertoires from donors whose ages ranged from roughly 6 to 25 years.

The receptor library was made with PCR. The reads were generated on an Illumina HiSeq 2500. To reduce PCR and sequencing biases, unique molecular identifiers were built into the TCR beta cDNA libraries. Approximately 500,000 cDNA molecules were obtained per 1 to 10 million input T cells, so each molecule approximated one T cell. The patient libraries were prepared and sequenced with the same protocol used for the earlier healthy control dataset. Within a given batch, samples were prepared together, multiplexed and sequenced on the same HiSeq lane. The paper's processing steps were these. MIGEC was used to process the raw barcoded reads, and molecular identifier groups with only a single read were discarded before consensus assembly and CDR3 extraction. VDJtools was used for post-analysis of the clonotype tables, with diversity normalized by down-sampling every dataset to the smallest sample size. To correct batch-related cross-sample contamination, repertoire overlap clustering matched CDR3 amino acid sequences but not nucleotide sequences. The public reads were quality trimmed at Q25 with fastp and then assembled into clones with MiXCR by TCRdb, keeping productive beta chains. Rows are unified per CDR3 protein, each entry keeping the most common DNA and genes. It is TCRdb's table, rather than the study itself, that gives the V and J calls and clone size. A total of around 400,000 distinct CDR3 sequences appear in this sample, 30% to 45% of them only once. Of the sample, 13% falls within the top ten clones.

Regarding this clonotype: The antigen it binds to is not known. Base qualities were left out, and no much larger clone turns up one base away.

Overall results and qualifications from the work: Direct clustering with F measure revealed strong co-clustering of samples prepared in the same batch, which led to a batch-effect correction. The control group was slightly older than the multiple sclerosis patient group. Roughly 5 TRBV segments, including TRBV5-6, TRBV5-1 and TRBV20-1, were significantly more frequent in patients than controls. Multiple sclerosis patients had significantly lower normalized Chao1 diversity than controls, a result that suggests substantial peripheral T-cell clonal expansion.

TCR beta repertoires were profiled from peripheral blood of 10 to 15 young patients with multiple sclerosis to demonstrate the VDJtools post-analysis software. The multiple sclerosis patients were children and adolescents ranging in age from roughly 6 to 16 years. Trimming at the junction amounts to 6 bases on V and 8 bases on J, and the germline ends lie 17 bases apart. CDR1 and CDR2 are read off the germline V gene (reference sequence) as MNHEY and SMNVEV. The CDR3 holds 13 amino acids from the cysteine to the phenylalanine. The sequence is cut down to CDR3 DNA, 39 bases in frame from base 1. The chain uses TRBV27 and TRBJ2-7, with a weak D call of TRBD1 (6 bases match). Material: blood. The receptor's source is a girl aged 10-17 years with multiple sclerosis. The DNA is as follows: TGTGCCAGCAGAGAAGGGGGATTGTACAAGCAGTACTTC. Translated, it gives CASREGGLYKQYF.